By its share, the clone carrying this TCR beta chain is medium-sized. The antigen is undetermined. A mixed TRB-A/B primer pool amplified rearranged TRB by multiplex touch-down PCR. Via MiXCR, TCRdb re-called the multiplex PCR reads, giving one row per CDR3 protein. The sample holds some 8,000 distinct CDR3 sequences, approximately 35% seen once. Peripheral blood genomic DNA, not sorted cells or RNA, was the template. These data come from a study of T cell repertoires in aging, cancer and after chemotherapy. General study points: In cancer patients, declining TCR diversity with age involved lost richness and lost evenness. Age-matched healthy donors had significantly more diverse, less clonal blood TCR repertoires than untreated cancer patients.

This CDR3 is built from 13 residues. The V end was cut by 8 bases, the J end by 3 bases, with 12 bases between. This chain uses TRBV12-3 or TRBV12-4 with TRBJ2-3; D uncertain. This clonotype was sampled from a human donor in good health. Sequenced input: blood. The CDR3 DNA follows: TGTGCCAGCGGCTCCGTGGGGACAGATACGCAGTATTTT. Protein: CASGSVGTDTQYF.